Below, 27 T cell receptor beta chains from the same sample are listed, as sequenced in a study of blood T cell repertoires in COVID-19. Sequencing used immunoSEQ multiplex PCR; TCRdb keeps in-frame clones, though not all of them. The table records 240,000 or so clones, more than 75% of them present only once. The sequenced material came from peripheral blood. These receptors were collected from a woman between 70 and 85 years old with active or convalescent COVID-19.

The J gene is TRBJ2-3, the V gene TRBV4-3; 9 positions match TRBD1. The J segment lost 4 bases and the V segment lost 4 bases, leaving 6 bases of the junction unmatched. Germline CDR1 is LGHNA and CDR2 is YSLEER. The CDR3 spans 15 residues. The CDR3 DNA sequence: TGCGCCAGCAGCCCGGGCGACAGGGGGGCAGATACGCAGTATTTT. It yields the protein CASSPGDRGADTQYF.

The chain links TRBV7-8 to TRBJ1-2; TRBD1 is a possible D gene (5 bases). Trimming shortened V by 5 bases and J by 7 bases, and 17 bases separated the two germline ends. Germline-derived CDR1 and CDR2 are SGHVS and FQNEAQ. The CDR3 totals 14 residues. The CDR3 loop reads CASSRDKGQSGYTF. The CDR3 DNA reads as TGTGCCAGCAGCCGAGATAAGGGGCAAAGTGGCTACACCTTC.

The chain uses TRBV5-1 and TRBJ2-2; 9 positions agree with TRBD2. After removal of 6 bases from V and 6 bases from J, the junction contained 9 bases not matched to a gene. The CDR3 has 15 amino acids. Germline loops: CDR1 SGHRS, CDR2 YFSETQ. CDR3 amino acids: CASTSAGGLSGELFF. For the CDR3, the DNA is TGCGCCAGCACTAGTGCGGGGGGGCTCTCCGGGGAGCTGTTTTTT.

This clone has only a few counts. The CDR3 sequence is CASRKGQGTEAFF. CDR3 coding DNA: TGTGCCAGCAGAAAAGGACAGGGCACTGAAGCTTTCTTT. The chain links TRBV7-8 to TRBJ1-1; 8 nucleotides agree with TRBD1. Germline CDR1 SGHVS, CDR2 FQNEAQ. The CDR3 totals 13 residues. Losses at the gene ends were 6 bases for V and 4 bases for J; bases not matched to a gene: 4.

The V and J genes are TRBV5-8 and TRBJ2-3; 7 positions match TRBD2. V was clipped by 0 bases and J by 8 bases; unmatched bases: 0. Germline V CDR1 and CDR2: SGHTS, YDEGEE. This CDR3 contains 12 residues. CDR3 protein: CASSLGGGTQYF. The CDR3, as DNA: TGTGCCAGCAGCTTGGGCGGGGGTACGCAGTATTTT. Variable domain in full (rest from reference TRBV5-8 and TRBJ2-3): EAGVTQSPTHLIKTRGQQATLRCSPISGHTSVYWYQQALGLGLQFLLWYDEGEERNRGNFPPRFSGRQFPNYSSELNVNALELEDSALYLCASSLGGGTQYFGPGTRLTVL.

The chain is built from TRBV15 and TRBJ1-2; D is possibly TRBD1 (6 bases). V lost 0 bases and J lost 5, with 10 bases in between. The germline V gene encodes CDR1 LNHNV and CDR2 YYDKDF (reference sequence). The CDR3 extends over 14 amino acids. The CDR3 nucleotides read TGTGCCACCAGCAGAGAAGGCAGGGGATATGGCTACACCTTC. Translated: CATSREGRGYGYTF. Complete variable domain (other parts from reference TRBV15 and TRBJ1-2): DAMVIQNPRYQVTQFGKPVTLSCSQTLNHNVMYWYQQKSSQAPKLLFHYYDKDFNNEADTPDNFQSRRPNTSFCFLDIRSPGLGDTAMYLCATSREGRGYGYTFGSGTRLTVV.

V and J are TRBV7-9 and TRBJ2-1, with TRBD2 as a possible D gene (6 bases). The V and J ends lost 1 base and 7 bases respectively, with 14 bases between them. CDR3 length equals 15 residues. The germline V gene has CDR1 SEHNR and CDR2 FQNEAQ (reference sequence). This CDR3 reads CASSLEGTHRNEQFF. The CDR3 DNA follows: TGTGCCAGCAGCTTAGAGGGGACTCACCGGAATGAGCAGTTCTTC.

This sequence joins TRBV19 and TRBJ1-2, with 9 bases identical to TRBD1. V trimming: 5 bases; J trimming: 7 bases; junction bases outside the gene matches: 2. The CDR3 sequence is 12 residues long. Germline V lookup: CDR1 LNHDA, CDR2 SQIVND (reference sequence). The CDR3 sequence: CASSGDRAGYTF. The CDR3 bases are TGTGCCAGTAGTGGGGACAGGGCTGGCTACACCTTC.

J is TRBJ2-5 and V is TRBV7-2; 7 bases align to TRBD2. There are 14 residues in the CDR3. Germline V CDR1 and CDR2: SGHTA, FQGNSA. The trim removed 5 bases at V and 5 bases at J, leaving 8 bases unmatched. The CDR3 DNA sequence: TGTGCCAGCAGCCCCGAGGGAGGGACTGAGACCCAGTACTTC. Protein sequence: CASSPEGGTETQYF.

This rearrangement joins TRBV10-3 to TRBJ2-5; 14 nucleotides line up with TRBD2. The J segment lost 2 bases and the V segment lost 11 bases, leaving 10 bases of the junction unmatched. This CDR3 has 16 amino acids. The germline V gene encodes CDR1 ENHRY and CDR2 SYGVKD. The CDR3, as DNA: TGTGCCTCGCAGACTAGCGGGGGGGCCCGGCAAGAGACCCAGTACTTC. Its protein product is CASQTSGGARQETQYF.

Turning to this clone: Different DNA sequences within this sample yield the same CDR3. The rearrangement uses TRBV19 and TRBJ1-5; 10 bases fit TRBD1. Germline CDR1 is LNHDA and CDR2 is SQIVND (reference sequence). V lost 6 bases to trimming and J lost 4 bases; unmatched junction nucleotides: 0. The CDR3 has 13 amino acids. The CDR3 coding sequence is TGTGCCAGTAGGGGACAGGGGAATCAGCCCCAGCATTTT. It codes for CASRGQGNQPQHF.

This clone was counted a single time. This chain connects TRBV29-1 to TRBJ2-5, with 10 nucleotides matching TRBD1. The germline CDR1 and CDR2 sequences are SQVTM and ANQGSEA. This CDR3 has 14 amino acids. Germline trimming cut 6 bases from V and 4 bases from J; bases unmatched to any gene: 8. The CDR3 region is CSVGTGAGRETQYF. The CDR3 nucleotides read TGCAGCGTAGGGACAGGGGCAGGGCGAGAGACCCAGTACTTC.

This CDR3 reads CASSQVSPTGGTTGELFF. The CDR3, as DNA: TGTGCCAGCAGCCAGGTTTCGCCAACCGGGGGGACTACCGGGGAGCTGTTTTTT. The chain has TRBV3-1 (or the pseudogene TRBV3-2) and TRBJ2-2; TRBD2 matches 7 bases. This CDR3 has 18 amino acids. After removal of 3 bases from V and 5 bases from J, the junction contained 15 bases not matched to a gene. Germline V gene data show CDR1 as LGHDT and CDR2 as YNNKEL (reference sequence).

This chain uses TRBV7-2 with TRBJ1-1; 7 positions match TRBD1. J gave up 5 bases and V 5 bases, and 5 bases lay outside the gene matches. CDR3 length equals 13 residues. The germline gives CDR1 SGHTA, CDR2 FQGNSA. The CDR3 spells CASSATGSTEAFF. The CDR3 nucleotides are TGTGCCAGCAGCGCGACAGGGAGTACTGAAGCTTTCTTT.

The chain combines TRBV19 with TRBJ2-5, with TRBD1 identical over 7 bases. The length of the CDR3 is 15 residues. With 6 bases clipped from V and 1 base from J, the junction kept 8 bases outside the gene matches. Germline V lookup: CDR1 LNHDA, CDR2 SQIVND (reference sequence). The CDR3 reads CASSPASGGQETQYF. The DNA of the CDR3 is TGTGCCAGTAGCCCGGCCTCAGGGGGCCAAGAGACCCAGTACTTC.

The chain has TRBV7-6 and TRBJ2-3; D call uncertain. This CDR3 comprises 12 residues. Per the germline V gene, CDR1 is SGHVS and CDR2 is FNYEAQ. V lost 5 bases, J lost 4 bases, and 7 bases lay in between. DNA of the CDR3: TGTGCCAGCAGCACCAACTCAGATACGCAGTATTTT. Translating gives CASSTNSDTQYF. The whole variable domain, filled in from reference TRBV7-6 and TRBJ2-3, reads GAGVSQSPRYKVTKRGQDVALRCDPISGHVSLYWYRQALGQGPEFLTYFNYEAQQDKSGLPNDRFSAERPEGSISTLTIQRTEQRDSAMYRCASSTNSDTQYFGPGTRLTVL.

The rearrangement joins TRBV2 to TRBJ1-5; 7 bases map to TRBD1. CDR3 size: 14 residues. V lost 6 bases to trimming and J lost 2 bases; unmatched junction nucleotides: 4. Germline V gene data show CDR1 as SNHLY and CDR2 as FYNNEI. The CDR3 loop is CASRPGTGNQPQHF. Written as DNA, the CDR3 is TGTGCCAGCAGACCCGGGACAGGCAATCAGCCCCAGCATTTT.

In this sample, this clone turned up once. The rearrangement joins TRBV6-4 to TRBJ2-7; 7 nucleotides line up with TRBD1. The CDR3 covers 14 residues. J lost 3 bases, V lost 2 bases, and 4 bases had no gene match. Germline V lookup: CDR1 MRHNA, CDR2 SNTAGT. The CDR3 DNA sequence: TGTGCCAGCAGTGACAAGGGACAGCACTACGAGCAGTACTTC. Translating gives CASSDKGQHYEQYF.

The chain links TRBV19 to TRBJ1-5; 9 bases fit TRBD1. The CDR3 runs to 13 residues. Germline V gene sequence: CDR1 LNHDA, CDR2 SQIVND (reference sequence). The trim removed 8 bases at V and 7 bases at J, leaving 6 bases unmatched. CDR3 protein: CASLGQGRQPQHF. DNA for the CDR3: TGTGCCAGTTTAGGACAGGGGAGGCAGCCCCAGCATTTT. Together with reference TRBV19 and TRBJ1-5, the CDR3 gives the full variable domain: DGGITQSPKYLFRKEGQNVTLSCEQNLNHDAMYWYRQDPGQGLRLIYYSQIVNDFQKGDIAEGYSVSREKKESFPLTVTSAQKNPTAFYLCASLGQGRQPQHFGDGTRLSIL.

A single count supports this clone. The rearrangement links TRBV24-1 to TRBJ1-2; perhaps TRBD1 as D (5 bases). Trimming took off 5 bases at V and 4 bases at J, with 13 bases between the two ends. The CDR3 length is 14 residues. Germline V CDR1 and CDR2: KGHDR, SFDVKD. DNA for the CDR3: TGTGCCACCAGTGCCGTAGACAGTCCCTATGGCTACACCTTC. It specifies CATSAVDSPYGYTF.

This chain joins TRBV5-1 and TRBJ2-1, with 7 positions matching TRBD1. Germline V gene data show CDR1 as SGHRS and CDR2 as YFSETQ. V lost 0 bases to trimming and J lost 6 bases; unmatched junction nucleotides: 15. The CDR3 consists of 18 residues. CDR3 nucleotide sequence: TGCGCCAGCAGCTTGGTTCTCGGGACAGACCCTTTTATCAATGAGCAGTTCTTC. It encodes CASSLVLGTDPFINEQFF.

This chain uses TRBV19 with TRBJ1-5; D might be TRBD1 (5 bases). CDR3 length: 15 residues. V was shortened by 2 bases and J by 1 base, with 9 bases between the two germline ends. The germline CDR1 and CDR2 sequences are LNHDA and SQIVND (reference sequence). CDR3 region: CASSIRRASNQPQHF. CDR3 DNA: TGTGCCAGTAGTATACGCAGGGCCAGCAATCAGCCCCAGCATTTT. Based on the CDR3 plus reference TRBV19 and TRBJ1-5, the full variable domain is DGGITQSPKYLFRKEGQNVTLSCEQNLNHDAMYWYRQDPGQGLRLIYYSQIVNDFQKGDIAEGYSVSREKKESFPLTVTSAQKNPTAFYLCASSIRRASNQPQHFGDGTRLSIL.

V gene TRBV7-8 combines with J gene TRBJ1-1; 7 bases fit TRBD1. The V gene's germline CDR1 is SGHVS and CDR2 FQNEAQ. CDR3 length: 14 amino acids. V was clipped by 4 bases and J by 9 bases; unmatched bases: 11. The CDR3, as DNA: TGTGCCAGCAGCTCGAGACAGGGAGGCGGAAAAGCTTTCTTT. This translates into CASSSRQGGGKAFF.

The rearrangement joins TRBV5-5 to TRBJ1-1; D not certain. The CDR3 extends over 12 amino acids. Germline loops: CDR1 SGHKS, CDR2 YYEKEE (reference sequence). V was pared by 1 base and J by 6 bases, with 7 bases between. CDR3 sequence: CASSLRSSEAFF. CDR3 DNA: TGTGCCAGCAGCTTGCGGTCCTCTGAAGCTTTCTTT.

This clone was seen a few times. The same CDR3 is also encoded by other DNA sequences in this sample. This rearrangement joins TRBV2 to TRBJ1-4, with D unresolved. The CDR3 loop spans 14 amino acids. Trimming removed 4 bases from V and 4 bases from J, with 10 bases in between. Germline CDR1 SNHLY, CDR2 FYNNEI. CDR3 sequence reads: CASSVGGVNEKLFF. DNA of the CDR3: TGTGCCAGCAGTGTAGGAGGAGTTAATGAAAAACTGTTTTTT. Complete variable domain (other parts from reference TRBV2 and TRBJ1-4): EPEVTQTPSHQVTQMGQEVILRCVPISNHLYFYWYRQILGQKVEFLVSFYNNEISEKSEIFDDQFSVERPDGSNFTLKIRSTKLEDSAMYFCASSVGGVNEKLFFGSGTQLSVL.

This CDR3 is CASSHESQGAGYTF. In DNA form, the CDR3 reads TGCGCCAGCAGCCACGAAAGCCAGGGGGCGGGCTACACCTTC. The chain joins TRBV4-3 to TRBJ1-2; 8 bases are shared with TRBD1. CDR3 size: 14 residues. Trimming cost V 3 bases and J 8 bases; bases outside gene matches: 8. The germline V gene has CDR1 LGHNA and CDR2 YSLEER.

The gene calls are TRBV25-1 and TRBJ2-2; a weak D match, TRBD2 (7 bases). Trimming shortened V by 3 bases and J by 4 bases, and 12 bases separated the two germline ends. The CDR3 is 15 amino acids. Germline V gene data show CDR1 as MGHDK and CDR2 as SYGVNS. The CDR3 nucleotides read TGTGCCAGCAGTGATGGGGGCGGGGGCACCGGGGAGCTGTTTTTT. Its translation: CASSDGGGGTGELFF. The entire variable domain, with the rest obtained from reference TRBV25-1 and TRBJ2-2, is as follows: EADIYQTPRYLVIGTGKKITLECSQTMGHDKMYWYQQDPGMELHLIHYSYGVNSTEKGDLSSESTVSRIRTEHFPLTLESARPSHTSQYLCASSDGGGGTGELFFGEGSRLTVL.